This T cell receptor beta chain was sequenced for a study of cytotoxic CD8 clonotypes in ibrutinib-treated CLL. Libraries were prepared by immunoSEQ multiplex PCR; TCRdb keeps only in-frame clonotypes and omits some of them. The repertoire holds 200,000 to 250,000 clones, 70% seen once, with 5.9% in the top ten. Trimming left V 3 bases short and J 3 bases short, with 6 bases between. The CDR3 has 13 amino acids. CDR1 and CDR2 (germline): SGDLS, YYNGEE. The chain couples TRBV9 to TRBJ2-2; D call uncertain. The clonotype originates from a human donor with chronic lymphocytic leukemia. The starting material was PBMCs, obtained after 12 months of ibrutinib treatment. The CDR3 reads CASSDSYTGELFF. CDR3 in DNA: TGTGCCAGCAGCGACAGTTACACCGGGGAGCTGTTTTTT.